This entry concerns a single T cell receptor (beta chain). This CDR3 is built from 16 residues. Germline-derived CDR1 and CDR2 are KGHSH and LQKENI. V lost 1 base and J lost 2; bases outside the gene matches: 3. This record belongs to a study of blood T cell repertoires in COVID-19. As processed by the authors: Estimates of nucleated cell counts were drawn from the amplification of reference gene primers. Sequencing used immunoSEQ multiplex PCR; TCRdb keeps in-frame clones, though not all of them. V and J calls and clone size are copied from that table; D and trimming were computed from the DNA. The sample carries over 90,000 clones, more than 75% recorded once.

This TCR was recovered from a man aged 45-65 years with active or convalescent COVID-19. The V call is TRBV18, the J call TRBJ1-5; 9 nucleotides match TRBD1. The sequencing input was peripheral blood. The CDR3 sequence is CASSPQGQGGNQPQHF. Written as DNA, the CDR3 is TGTGCCAGCTCACCACAGGGACAGGGAGGCAATCAGCCCCAGCATTTT. Together with reference TRBV18 and TRBJ1-5, the CDR3 gives the full variable domain: NAGVMQNPRHLVRRRGQEARLRCSPMKGHSHVYWYRQLPEEGLKFMVYLQKENIIDESGMPKERFSAEFPKEGPSILRIQQVVRGDSAAYFCASSPQGQGGNQPQHFGDGTRLSIL.